These T cell receptor beta chains were read from a single sample in a study of technical replicates of blood from several donors. Profiling relied on immunoSEQ multiplex PCR, and the TCRdb table lists in-frame clones only, not all of them. The table shows roughly 80,000 clones, with around 91% occurring only once. Material for sequencing was T cells isolated from PBMCs. The receptors were sampled from a human donor in good health. Both conserved end residues are part of each CDR3. D genes are given only for firm matches. The listing skips clone size in some rows; elsewhere it reads once, few, many or a size class.

clone size: -
D gene: TRBD1
J gene: TRBJ1-2
V gene: TRBV28
CDR3 protein: CASKGDWTGGSYGYTF
CDR3 DNA: TGTGCCAGCAAAGGGGACTGGACAGGGGGGTCCTATGGCTACACCTTC

clone size: -
D gene: -
J gene: TRBJ1-1
V gene: TRBV10-1
CDR3 protein: CASSEGQGKTTEAFF
CDR3 DNA: TGCGCCAGCAGTGAGGGTCAGGGTAAGACGACTGAAGCTTTCTTT

clone size: few
D gene: -
J gene: TRBJ1-1
V gene: TRBV11-2
CDR3 protein: CASSEGRGAYTEAFF
CDR3 DNA: TGTGCCAGCAGCGAGGGTAGAGGAGCTTACACTGAAGCTTTCTTT

clone size: -
D gene: TRBD1
J gene: TRBJ2-7
V gene: TRBV28
CDR3 protein: CASSLWGQGLEQYF
CDR3 DNA: TGTGCCAGCAGTTTATGGGGACAGGGCCTCGAGCAGTACTTC

clone size: -
D gene: -
J gene: TRBJ1-1
V gene: TRBV7-3
CDR3 protein: CASSLWGDYTEAFF
CDR3 DNA: TGTGCCAGCAGCCTCTGGGGGGATTACACTGAAGCTTTCTTT

clone size: -
D gene: TRBD1
J gene: TRBJ1-2
V gene: TRBV7-2
CDR3 protein: CASSIGTGNGYTF
CDR3 DNA: TGTGCCAGCAGCATCGGGACAGGGAATGGCTACACCTTC

clone size: once
D gene: TRBD1
J gene: TRBJ2-7
V gene: TRBV9
CDR3 protein: CASSTWDRGLNEQYF
CDR3 DNA: TGTGCCAGCAGCACCTGGGACAGGGGGCTGAACGAGCAGTACTTC

clone size: few
D gene: -
J gene: TRBJ2-2
V gene: TRBV7-3
CDR3 protein: CASSQGGRLTGELFF
CDR3 DNA: TGTGCCAGCAGTCAGGGGGGACGGCTAACCGGGGAGCTGTTTTTT

clone size: -
D gene: TRBD2
J gene: TRBJ2-7
V gene: TRBV27
CDR3 protein: CASRGLAGPNYEQYF
CDR3 DNA: TGTGCCAGCAGAGGACTAGCGGGACCGAACTACGAGCAGTACTTC

clone size: -
D gene: -
J gene: TRBJ1-2
V gene: TRBV27
CDR3 protein: CASSQGQMELYGYTF
CDR3 DNA: TGTGCCAGCAGTCAAGGACAGATGGAGCTGTATGGCTACACCTTC

clone size: -
D gene: TRBD1
J gene: TRBJ1-3
V gene: TRBV4-2
CDR3 protein: CASSQDVTGQGISGNTIYF
CDR3 DNA: TGTGCCAGCAGCCAAGATGTTACGGGACAGGGGATCTCTGGAAACACCATATATTTT

clone size: -
D gene: -
J gene: TRBJ2-7
V gene: TRBV4-2
CDR3 protein: CASSQGQGANEQYF
CDR3 DNA: TGTGCCAGCAGCCAAGGGCAAGGGGCTAACGAGCAGTACTTC

clone size: -
D gene: TRBD1
J gene: TRBJ2-3
V gene: TRBV6-5
CDR3 protein: CASSRRDRSTDTQYF
CDR3 DNA: TGTGCCAGCAGCCGCCGGGACAGGAGCACAGATACGCAGTATTTT

clone size: -
D gene: -
J gene: TRBJ2-7
V gene: TRBV5-1
CDR3 protein: CASSGGLSRDEQYF
CDR3 DNA: TGCGCCAGCAGCGGTGGACTGTCAAGGGACGAGCAGTACTTC

clone size: -
D gene: -
J gene: TRBJ2-6
V gene: TRBV9
CDR3 protein: CASSVHSGSGANVLTF
CDR3 DNA: TGTGCCAGCAGCGTACACAGTGGCTCTGGGGCCAACGTCCTGACTTTC

clone size: -
D gene: -
J gene: TRBJ2-7
V gene: TRBV6-5
CDR3 protein: CASRYSYEQYF
CDR3 DNA: TGTGCCAGCAGATACTCCTACGAGCAGTACTTC

clone size: -
D gene: -
J gene: TRBJ2-3
V gene: TRBV23-1
CDR3 protein: CASSQSIRRGGTDTQYF
CDR3 DNA: TGCGCCAGCAGTCAATCTATTCGTAGGGGGGGAACAGATACGCAGTATTTT

clone size: -
D gene: -
J gene: TRBJ2-3
V gene: TRBV7-3
CDR3 protein: CASSSSDMAHNTQYF
CDR3 DNA: TGTGCCAGCAGCTCTTCAGACATGGCCCATAATACGCAGTATTTT

clone size: -
D gene: TRBD2
J gene: TRBJ2-3
V gene: TRBV9
CDR3 protein: CASSPRGFFSGSRKDTQYF
CDR3 DNA: TGTGCCAGCAGCCCCCGAGGGTTTTTTAGCGGGAGTAGAAAGGATACGCAGTATTTT

clone size: once
D gene: TRBD1
J gene: TRBJ2-2
V gene: TRBV19
CDR3 protein: CASRRQGQKELFF
CDR3 DNA: TGTGCCAGTAGGCGACAGGGGCAGAAGGAGCTGTTTTTT

clone size: -
D gene: TRBD2
J gene: TRBJ2-1
V gene: TRBV6-5
CDR3 protein: CASRRGRANEQFF
CDR3 DNA: TGTGCCAGCAGACGCGGGAGGGCCAATGAGCAGTTCTTC

clone size: -
D gene: -
J gene: TRBJ2-7
V gene: TRBV2
CDR3 protein: CASSEPRNYEQYF
CDR3 DNA: TGTGCCAGCAGTGAACCGCGGAATTACGAGCAGTACTTC

clone size: -
D gene: TRBD2
J gene: TRBJ2-1
V gene: TRBV19
CDR3 protein: CASTPGLAGGISYNEQFF
CDR3 DNA: TGTGCCAGTACCCCGGGACTAGCGGGAGGGATCTCCTACAATGAGCAGTTCTTC

clone size: -
D gene: -
J gene: TRBJ2-7
V gene: TRBV10-3
CDR3 protein: CAHRASYYEQYF
CDR3 DNA: TGTGCTCATCGTGCCAGTTACTACGAGCAGTACTTC

clone size: -
D gene: TRBD2
J gene: TRBJ2-1
V gene: TRBV7-2
CDR3 protein: CASSPGLAGANEQFF
CDR3 DNA: TGTGCCAGCAGCCCAGGACTAGCGGGCGCCAATGAGCAGTTCTTC

clone size: -
D gene: -
J gene: TRBJ1-3
V gene: TRBV30
CDR3 protein: CALAGNTIYF
CDR3 DNA: TGTGCCCTGGCAGGAAACACCATATATTTT

clone size: -
D gene: TRBD2
J gene: TRBJ2-2
V gene: TRBV30
CDR3 protein: CAWSESGGYTGELFF
CDR3 DNA: TGTGCCTGGAGTGAGAGCGGGGGGTACACCGGGGAGCTGTTTTTT

clone size: -
D gene: TRBD2
J gene: TRBJ2-1
V gene: TRBV30
CDR3 protein: CAWIGLAVGEQFF
CDR3 DNA: TGTGCCTGGATCGGGCTAGCGGTGGGTGAGCAGTTCTTC

clone size: -
D gene: TRBD2
J gene: TRBJ2-5
V gene: TRBV9
CDR3 protein: CASRGSGRVWETQYF
CDR3 DNA: TGTGCCAGCAGAGGTAGCGGGAGGGTTTGGGAGACCCAGTACTTC

clone size: -
D gene: -
J gene: TRBJ2-3
V gene: TRBV6-5
CDR3 protein: CASSSVSNTQYF
CDR3 DNA: TGTGCCAGCAGTTCGGTTTCTAATACGCAGTATTTT

clone size: -
D gene: TRBD2
J gene: TRBJ2-2
V gene: TRBV5-4
CDR3 protein: CASSRGLAGTGELFF
CDR3 DNA: TGTGCCAGCAGCAGGGGACTAGCAGGTACCGGGGAGCTGTTTTTT

clone size: -
D gene: TRBD2
J gene: TRBJ2-1
V gene: TRBV11-1
CDR3 protein: CASSALAGDHNEQFF
CDR3 DNA: TGTGCCAGCAGCGCACTAGCGGGAGACCACAATGAGCAGTTCTTC

clone size: -
D gene: TRBD1
J gene: TRBJ1-4
V gene: TRBV29-1
CDR3 protein: CSGHGGTGEKLFF
CDR3 DNA: TGCAGCGGGCATGGCGGGACAGGGGAAAAACTGTTTTTT

clone size: -
D gene: TRBD2
J gene: TRBJ2-4
V gene: TRBV5-4
CDR3 protein: CASSLEREGAKNIQYF
CDR3 DNA: TGTGCCAGCAGCTTAGAGCGGGAGGGGGCCAAAAACATTCAGTACTTC

clone size: once
D gene: -
J gene: TRBJ2-2
V gene: TRBV4-1
CDR3 protein: CASSRLQGVGTGELFF
CDR3 DNA: TGCGCCAGCAGCCGCCTCCAGGGTGTTGGCACCGGGGAGCTGTTTTTT

clone size: -
D gene: -
J gene: TRBJ1-1
V gene: TRBV14
CDR3 protein: CASSLYWAGEAFF
CDR3 DNA: TGTGCCAGCAGCCTTTATTGGGCAGGAGAAGCTTTCTTT